This is a list of T cell receptor beta chains from one sample in a study of human T cells and chemical hapten exposure. Each CDR3 protein is one row after TCRdb ran MiXCR on the RACE reads. This table has about 380,000 distinct CDR3 sequences, about 4.8% appearing once. Here the sequenced sample was whole blood, taken in connection with sensitization to the hapten diphenylcyclopropenone (DPC). The receptors originated from a woman in her forties or fifties with alopecia areata. Some clones in this sample may be carry-over from other donors' samples. Both conserved end residues are part of each CDR3. The D gene is left open where the match is weak. Clone sizes are given selectively: once, few, many, or a class where the clone is expanded.

V gene	D gene	clone size	J gene	CDR3 protein	CDR3 DNA
TRBV27	TRBD1	-	TRBJ2-7	CASSLSTGGRNEQYF	TGTGCCAGCAGTTTATCCACAGGGGGGAGAAACGAGCAGTACTTC
TRBV27	-	-	TRBJ2-3	CASSLTKVPDTQYF	TGTGCCAGCAGTTTAACTAAGGTGCCAGATACGCAGTATTTT
TRBV12-3/TRBV12-4	-	many	TRBJ1-2	CASSFGGVYNYGYTF	TGTGCCAGCAGTTTCGGAGGGGTGTATAACTATGGCTACACCTTC
TRBV20-1	TRBD1	-	TRBJ2-7	CSASSGTGDYEQYF	TGCAGTGCTAGCTCGGGGACAGGGGACTACGAGCAGTACTTC
TRBV10-3	TRBD2	few	TRBJ2-1	CAISAGLAGESGQFF	TGTGCCATCAGTGCAGGACTAGCGGGAGAGTCGGGGCAGTTCTTC
TRBV27	-	-	TRBJ2-1	CASSLSGPHSSYNEQFF	TGTGCCAGCAGTTTATCAGGACCCCACAGCTCCTACAATGAGCAGTTCTTC
TRBV3-1	TRBD1	few	TRBJ1-1	CASARGRNTEAFF	TGTGCCAGCGCAAGGGGGCGGAACACTGAAGCTTTCTTT
TRBV15	-	many	TRBJ1-4	CATFGPSEKLFF	TGTGCCACCTTTGGCCCTTCTGAAAAACTGTTTTTT
TRBV28	-	few	TRBJ1-6	CASSFPGPVNSPLHF	TGTGCCAGCAGTTTTCCCGGGCCGGTTAATTCACCCCTCCACTTT
TRBV12-3/TRBV12-4	-	many	TRBJ2-1	CASQVGRVNEQFF	TGTGCCAGCCAGGTCGGCAGGGTGAATGAGCAGTTCTTC
TRBV3-1	TRBD1	few	TRBJ2-7	CASKGQGASYEQYF	TGTGCCAGCAAAGGACAGGGGGCCAGCTACGAGCAGTACTTC
TRBV7-9	-	many	TRBJ1-1	CASSFKGNTEAFF	TGTGCCAGCAGCTTCAAGGGGAACACTGAAGCTTTCTTT
TRBV29-1	-	many	TRBJ2-6	CSVGDISGANVLTF	TGCAGCGTCGGGGACATCTCTGGGGCCAACGTCCTGACTTTC
TRBV7-6	TRBD1	many	TRBJ1-2	CASSWTGVDGYTF	TGTGCCAGCAGCTGGACAGGGGTTGATGGCTACACCTTC
TRBV7-8	TRBD2	many	TRBJ2-1	CASNLPSGRAGNEQFF	TGTGCCAGCAATCTCCCGAGCGGGAGGGCCGGGAATGAGCAGTTCTTC
TRBV4-1	TRBD2	few	TRBJ2-7	CASSTSGGWDEQYF	TGCGCCAGCAGCACTAGCGGGGGTTGGGACGAGCAGTACTTC
TRBV21-1	-	few	TRBJ2-1	CASSAATGGGHNEQFF	TGTGCCAGCAGCGCGGCGACAGGGGGCGGCCACAATGAGCAGTTCTTC
TRBV20-1	-	many	TRBJ1-5	CSAPSESNQPQHF	TGCAGTGCTCCGTCAGAAAGCAATCAGCCCCAGCATTTT
TRBV6-1	-	few	TRBJ1-5	CASSEDLGSNQPQHF	TGTGCCAGCAGTGAAGACCTTGGGAGCAATCAGCCCCAGCATTTT
TRBV3-1	-	few	TRBJ2-2	CASSQRYGTGELFF	TGTGCCAGCAGCCAACGATACGGTACCGGGGAGCTGTTTTTT
TRBV28	TRBD1	few	TRBJ2-7	CASSSPGQGTNEQYF	TGTGCCAGCAGTTCTCCGGGACAGGGAACGAACGAGCAGTACTTC
TRBV7-6	-	-	TRBJ2-5	CASSLAYGQETQYF	TGTGCCAGCAGCTTAGCATACGGACAAGAGACCCAGTACTTC
TRBV12-3/TRBV12-4	TRBD1	many	TRBJ1-1	CASTRTGQDTEAFF	TGTGCCAGCACAAGGACAGGGCAGGATACTGAAGCTTTCTTT
TRBV27	TRBD1	-	TRBJ2-3	CASSVRDRSTDTQYF	TGTGCCAGCAGTGTACGGGACAGGAGCACAGATACGCAGTATTTT
TRBV5-1	TRBD1	many	TRBJ2-3	CASSFRTGGSDTQYF	TGCGCCAGCAGCTTCCGGACAGGGGGCTCAGATACGCAGTATTTT
TRBV6-5	TRBD1	few	TRBJ2-7	CASNSRARDRGSYEQYF	TGTGCCAGCAACTCCCGGGCCCGGGACAGGGGGTCTTACGAGCAGTACTTC
TRBV4-3	TRBD2	many	TRBJ2-2	CASSQDRLAGVAGELFF	TGCGCCAGCAGCCAAGATCGCCTAGCGGGAGTCGCCGGGGAGCTGTTTTTT
TRBV12-3/TRBV12-4	TRBD1	few	TRBJ2-7	CASSRQGRPYEQYF	TGTGCCAGCAGCCGACAGGGTAGGCCCTACGAGCAGTACTTC
TRBV5-5	-	-	TRBJ2-1	CASSLVGGVNEQFF	TGTGCCAGCAGCTTGGTCGGAGGGGTCAATGAGCAGTTCTTC
TRBV24-1	-	-	TRBJ2-1	CATSDRNYNEQFF	TGTGCCACCAGTGATCGAAACTACAATGAGCAGTTCTTC
TRBV15	-	many	TRBJ2-2	CATSRGRVTGELFF	TGTGCCACCAGCAGAGGCCGGGTGACCGGGGAGCTGTTTTTT
TRBV7-3	TRBD1	many	TRBJ1-1	CASSSGQDTEAFF	TGTGCCAGCAGCTCGGGACAGGACACTGAAGCTTTCTTT
TRBV6-5	TRBD2	many	TRBJ2-1	CASSYSGAGTRAYNEQFF	TGTGCCAGCAGTTACTCGGGGGCCGGGACTAGGGCCTACAATGAGCAGTTCTTC
TRBV6-2/TRBV6-3	-	few	TRBJ1-2	CASSPTLLYYTF	TGTGCCAGCAGCCCCACCTTACTTTACTACACCTTC
TRBV6-5	TRBD2	few	TRBJ2-2	CASSVGLAGATGELFF	TGTGCCAGCAGTGTCGGACTAGCGGGAGCCACCGGGGAGCTGTTTTTT
TRBV4-1	-	many	TRBJ1-6	CASSLQVNSPLHF	TGCGCCAGCAGCCTTCAGGTGAATTCACCCCTCCACTTT
TRBV28	-	-	TRBJ2-7	CASSYGQRYEQYF	TGTGCCAGCAGTTATGGTCAGCGCTACGAGCAGTACTTC
TRBV6-2/TRBV6-3	TRBD2	-	TRBJ2-6	CASSYPGLAGAYSGANVLTF	TGTGCCAGCAGTTACCCCGGACTAGCGGGGGCCTACTCTGGGGCCAACGTCCTGACTTTC
TRBV20-1	TRBD1	few	TRBJ1-1	CSAPQGVTEAFF	TGCAGTGCCCCACAGGGGGTAACGGAAGCTTTCTTT
TRBV6-5	-	-	TRBJ1-2	CASSYRPGRPYGYTF	TGTGCCAGCAGTTACCGGCCGGGCCGTCCCTATGGCTACACCTTC
TRBV6-5	-	few	TRBJ1-6	CASSYGQGNVNNSPLHF	TGTGCCAGCAGTTACGGCCAGGGGAACGTTAATAATTCACCCCTCCACTTT
TRBV4-1	TRBD2	many	TRBJ2-1	CASSQEGTSGDEQFF	TGCGCCAGCAGCCAAGAAGGGACTAGCGGGGATGAGCAGTTCTTC
TRBV6-2/TRBV6-3	TRBD2	few	TRBJ2-1	CASSYSTSGGFPNEQFF	TGTGCCAGCAGTTACTCAACTAGCGGGGGGTTTCCCAATGAGCAGTTCTTC
TRBV2	-	many	TRBJ2-3	CASSVWGSSDRLPSSSTDTQYF	TGTGCCAGCAGTGTGTGGGGATCCTCCGACCGACTGCCTTCGTCTAGCACAGATACGCAGTATTTT
TRBV6-5	-	-	TRBJ2-5	CACRDTGYQETQYF	TGTGCCTGCCGGGACACGGGGTACCAAGAGACCCAGTACTTC
TRBV5-1	-	-	TRBJ1-2	CASSLTGQAGYGYTF	TGCGCCAGCAGCTTAACCGGGCAGGCGGGCTATGGCTACACCTTC
TRBV10-3	-	many	TRBJ2-3	CAISLPGTQYF	TGTGCCATCAGTCTCCCCGGTACGCAGTATTTT
TRBV20-1	-	-	TRBJ2-5	CSARDNRGEKTQYF	TGCAGTGCTAGAGATAACCGGGGTGAGAAGACCCAGTACTTC
TRBV2	TRBD2	-	TRBJ2-1	CASSYFTSGGAGVGNEQFF	TGTGCCAGCAGTTATTTTACTAGCGGGGGGGCCGGAGTGGGAAATGAGCAGTTCTTC
TRBV3-1	TRBD2	-	TRBJ2-3	CASSSGGLAGSDTQYF	TGTGCCAGCAGCTCAGGAGGACTAGCGGGGTCAGATACGCAGTATTTT
TRBV9	-	-	TRBJ1-2	CASSVATGRNYGYTF	TGTGCCAGCAGCGTAGCTACAGGCAGAAACTATGGCTACACCTTC